The 32 T cell receptor beta chains presented below share a single source sample, sequenced in a study of blood T cell repertoires in COVID-19. Produced via immunoSEQ multiplex PCR; TCRdb's table is partial and in-frame only. In the table there are hundreds of thousands of clones, 87% of which are singletons. Sequencing was carried out using peripheral blood. Receptors were obtained from a woman between 50 and 59 years old with COVID-19, enrolled during active disease.

J is TRBJ2-5 and V is TRBV5-4, with 11 nucleotides matching TRBD2. The CDR3 runs to 15 residues. With 4 bases clipped from V and 6 bases from J, the junction kept 8 bases outside the gene matches. The germline V gene has CDR1 SGHNT and CDR2 YYREEE (reference sequence). DNA for the CDR3: TGTGCCAGCAGCCCTACTAGCGGGAGTTTGAAGACCCAGTACTTC. Its protein product is CASSPTSGSLKTQYF.

The chain links TRBV5-1 to TRBJ2-1; D not certain. This CDR3 region has 15 residues. The germline V gene has CDR1 SGHRS and CDR2 YFSETQ. Trimming took 5 bases from V and 4 from J, leaving 16 bases between them. The chain's CDR3 is CASSKAETRYNEQFF. The CDR3 DNA sequence: TGCGCCAGCAGTAAAGCCGAGACACGGTACAATGAGCAGTTCTTC. Variable domain in full (rest from reference TRBV5-1 and TRBJ2-1): KAGVTQTPRYLIKTRGQQVTLSCSPISGHRSVSWYQQTPGQGLQFLFEYFSETQRNKGNFPGRFSGRQFSNSRSEMNVSTLELGDSALYLCASSKAETRYNEQFFGPGTRLTVL.

The chain links TRBV19 to TRBJ2-2, with 8 positions matching TRBD2. Germline V gives CDR1 LNHDA, CDR2 SQIVND (reference sequence). This CDR3 region has 16 residues. After removal of 7 bases from V and 4 bases from J, the junction contained 11 bases not matched to a gene. The CDR3 DNA reads as TGTGCCAGTACCCCCTTTATGAGCGGGGGCACCGGGGAGCTGTTTTTT. Its translation is CASTPFMSGGTGELFF.

The chain joins TRBV2 to TRBJ1-5; 7 bases align to TRBD1. V lost 6 bases to trimming and J lost 7 bases; unmatched junction nucleotides: 15. Germline V gene data show CDR1 as SNHLY and CDR2 as FYNNEI. The CDR3 sequence is 16 residues long. The CDR3 region is CASRPQGGLLRQPQHF. DNA for the CDR3: TGTGCCAGCAGACCTCAGGGGGGTCTCTTACGCCAGCCCCAGCATTTT.

V is TRBV9 and J is TRBJ2-3; D unclear. This CDR3 has 12 amino acids. Looked up from germline, CDR1 is SGDLS and CDR2 is YYNGEE. Trimming removed 4 bases at V and 2 bases at J, with 5 bases between. Here the CDR3 reads CASSIHTDTQYF. The CDR3 DNA sequence: TGTGCCAGCAGCATACACACAGATACGCAGTATTTT.

The gene calls are TRBV7-9 and TRBJ1-2; the D gene is possibly TRBD1 (5 bases). Trimming shortened V by 3 bases and J by 7 bases, and 21 bases separated the two germline ends. Germline CDR1 SEHNR, CDR2 FQNEAQ (reference sequence). The CDR3 runs 16 residues. The chain's CDR3 is CASSLPGRGADGGYTF. The DNA for the CDR3 is TGTGCCAGCAGCTTGCCCGGGAGGGGCGCCGACGGTGGCTACACCTTC.

The rearrangement joins TRBV4-1 to TRBJ2-7; tentative D call: TRBD1 (5 bases). V was pared by 1 base and J by 5 bases, with 21 bases between. Germline CDR1 and CDR2: MGHRA and YSYEKL. The length of the CDR3 is 17 residues. CDR3 sequence (DNA): TGCGCCAGCAGCCAAGGAGCTTGGACATTCGTCGCCAACGAGCAGTACTTC. The encoded protein is CASSQGAWTFVANEQYF.

This chain links TRBV27 with TRBJ2-3, with 16 bases matching TRBD2. Germline assignment: CDR1 MNHEY and CDR2 SMNVEV (reference sequence). The CDR3 contains 19 residues. V gave up 3 bases and J gave up 2 bases; unmatched junction bases: 8. CDR3 nucleotides: TGTGCCAGCAGTTTCTCGGGACTAGCGGGAGGGCTTATCACAGATACGCAGTATTTT. This encodes CASSFSGLAGGLITDTQYF.

This sequence joins TRBV27 and TRBJ1-5, with TRBD1 identical over 10 bases. Germline lookup yields CDR1 MNHEY and CDR2 SMNVEV (reference sequence). The CDR3 totals 17 residues. The J segment lost 0 bases and the V segment lost 3 bases, leaving 5 bases of the junction unmatched. The CDR3 DNA reads TGTGCCAGCAGTTTGACAGGGGGCAGATATAGCAATCAGCCCCAGCATTTT. Its protein is CASSLTGGRYSNQPQHF.

This sequence joins TRBV5-4 and TRBJ1-2; 8 bases are shared with TRBD1. Trimming cost V 4 bases and J 2 bases; bases outside gene matches: 7. The CDR3 is made up of 15 amino acids. Germline assignment: CDR1 SGHNT and CDR2 YYREEE (reference sequence). The CDR3 sequence is CASSPGQGTNYGYTF. CDR3 nucleotide sequence: TGTGCCAGCAGCCCAGGACAGGGAACGAACTATGGCTACACCTTC.

This clone has only a few counts. V gene TRBV5-1 combines with J gene TRBJ1-2, with TRBD1 identical over 8 bases. The ends lost 3 bases at V and 4 bases at J; junction bases unmatched: 11. Germline V lookup: CDR1 SGHRS, CDR2 YFSETQ. The CDR3 totals 16 residues. In DNA, the CDR3 is TGCGCCAGCAGCTCGGGCCCGGGACAGGACTTCTATGGCTACACCTTC. This sequence encodes CASSSGPGQDFYGYTF.

The V and J genes are TRBV4-1 and TRBJ1-3; no reliable D call. V was clipped by 0 bases and J by 0 bases, with 12 bases between them. The CDR3 spans 17 residues. Germline V gene lookup returns CDR1 MGHRA and CDR2 YSYEKL. The CDR3 is CASSQDYGPISGNTIYF. As DNA, the CDR3 is TGCGCCAGCAGCCAAGATTATGGGCCGATCTCTGGAAACACCATATATTTT.

The chain carries TRBV3-1 (or the pseudogene TRBV3-2) and TRBJ2-1; unclear D gene. Trimming shortened V by 0 bases and J by 10 bases, and 16 bases separated the two germline ends. The CDR3 extends over 15 amino acids. Germline V lookup: CDR1 LGHDT, CDR2 YNNKEL (reference sequence). The CDR3 DNA follows: TGTGCCAGCAGCCAAGATCTTACGGAAGGCAGGGAGCAGTTCTTC. It yields the protein CASSQDLTEGREQFF.

V is TRBV11-2 and J is TRBJ1-2; D ambiguous. The V gene's germline CDR1 is SGHAT and CDR2 FQNNGV. V dropped 0 bases and J dropped 4 bases, with 9 bases sitting between them. The CDR3 length is 14 residues. CDR3 nucleotides: TGTGCCAGCAGCTTAGACGTCAGATTCTATGGCTACACCTTC. Amino acid sequence: CASSLDVRFYGYTF.

The V gene is TRBV27, the J gene TRBJ1-1, with D perhaps TRBD1 (6 bases). The V gene's germline CDR1 is MNHEY and CDR2 SMNVEV (reference sequence). The CDR3 totals 14 residues. V gave up 8 bases and J gave up 1 base, with 14 bases separating them. CDR3 region: CASRPGDTNTEAFF. In DNA form, the CDR3 reads TGTGCCAGCCGACCCGGGGACACGAACACTGAAGCTTTCTTT.

The V and J genes are TRBV24-1 and TRBJ2-2, with a possible D match to TRBD1 (6 bases). Trimming left V 4 bases short and J 1 base short, with 15 bases between. The CDR3 runs to 17 residues. Germline CDR1 and CDR2: KGHDR and SFDVKD. CDR3 in DNA: TGTGCCACCAGTGACCCGCCCGGACAGCAGAACACCGGGGAGCTGTTTTTT. Protein sequence: CATSDPPGQQNTGELFF.

The chain has TRBV12-3 or TRBV12-4 and TRBJ1-6, with 7 bases aligning to TRBD1. The CDR3 totals 13 residues. V shed 6 bases, J shed 9 bases, and the junction held 5 bases outside the gene matches. The CDR3 spells CASSETGVSPLHF. CDR3 nucleotides: TGTGCCAGCAGCGAAACAGGGGTTTCACCCCTCCACTTT.

V is TRBV7-8 and J is TRBJ1-1; 10 bases map to TRBD1. The CDR3 covers 15 residues. The ends lost 4 bases at V and 2 bases at J; junction bases unmatched: 4. The germline V gene has CDR1 SGHVS and CDR2 FQNEAQ. The CDR3 region is CASSYRTGGNTEAFF. CDR3 DNA sequence: TGTGCCAGCAGCTACCGGACAGGGGGAAACACTGAAGCTTTCTTT.

In its sample, this clone was seen a few times. V usage is TRBV2 and J usage is TRBJ2-7, with TRBD2 as a possible D gene (6 bases). Germline V lookup: CDR1 SNHLY, CDR2 FYNNEI. V was shortened by 7 bases and J by 6 bases, with 19 bases between the two germline ends. This CDR3 has 14 amino acids. The CDR3 DNA is TGTGCCAGCAATCCCTCCGGGAGAGAGGGCGAGCAGTACTTC. Amino acids: CASNPSGREGEQYF.

The chain uses TRBV5-6 and TRBJ2-1; possibly TRBD2 for D (5 bases). Between the trimmed V and J ends, which lost 1 base and 3 bases, there was a span of 11 bases. CDR3 length: 15 amino acids. Germline CDR1 is SGHDT and CDR2 is YYEEEE. DNA for the CDR3: TGTGCCAGCAGCTTGATCGAGGGATTCTACAATGAGCAGTTCTTC. Translation gives CASSLIEGFYNEQFF.

The chain carries TRBV19 and TRBJ2-5; 7 bases fit TRBD2. V lost 5 bases to trimming and J lost 6 bases; unmatched junction nucleotides: 12. This CDR3 is 15 amino acids long. Germline values: CDR1 LNHDA, CDR2 SQIVND (reference sequence). The CDR3 sequence is CASSPPTGGKQTQYF. Written as DNA, the CDR3 is TGTGCCAGTAGTCCCCCAACCGGGGGGAAGCAGACCCAGTACTTC.

The chain is built from TRBV6-5 and TRBJ2-7; D perhaps matches TRBD1 (5 bases). Germline loops: CDR1 MNHEY, CDR2 SVGAGI. Deletions cut 0 bases from V and 5 bases from J, with 14 bases between. The CDR3 length is 15 residues. CDR3 protein: CASSYSRTFAHEQYF. The CDR3 DNA reads TGTGCCAGCAGTTACTCGAGGACATTCGCCCACGAGCAGTACTTC.

V usage is TRBV20-1 and J usage is TRBJ2-1; maybe TRBD1 (5 bases). V shed 3 bases and J shed 3 bases, with 9 bases lying between them. In germline, CDR1 is DFQATT, CDR2 SNEGSKA (reference sequence). CDR3 length: 13 amino acids. The CDR3: CSASQGYYNEQFF. The CDR3 DNA reads as TGCAGTGCTAGTCAGGGTTACTACAATGAGCAGTTCTTC.

This chain connects TRBV27 to TRBJ2-7; D uncertain. The germline V gene has CDR1 MNHEY and CDR2 SMNVEV (reference sequence). Trimming pared 1 base from V and 2 bases from J, leaving 15 bases between. This CDR3 comprises 16 residues. The CDR3 protein is CASSLYPPSVPYEQYF. DNA of the CDR3: TGTGCCAGCAGTTTATACCCACCTTCGGTACCCTACGAGCAGTACTTC.

This rearrangement joins TRBV25-1 to TRBJ1-2; 7 bases fit TRBD1. Germline V CDR1 and CDR2: MGHDK, SYGVNS. The CDR3 runs to 14 residues. V lost 1 base and J lost 7; bases outside the gene matches: 6. The CDR3 spells CASSEFRDRVGYTF. The DNA of the CDR3 is TGTGCCAGCAGTGAATTCCGTGACAGGGTTGGCTACACCTTC.

The V and J genes are TRBV18 and TRBJ2-3, with 13 bases identical to TRBD2. After removal of 2 bases from V and 1 base from J, the junction contained 9 bases not matched to a gene. The germline V gene encodes CDR1 KGHSH and CDR2 LQKENI. CDR3 length equals 19 residues. CDR3 residues: CASSPVTSGRAMGTDTQYF. The CDR3 nucleotides read TGTGCCAGCTCACCAGTAACTAGCGGGAGGGCCATGGGCACAGATACGCAGTATTTT. The variable domain in full, completed from reference TRBV18 and TRBJ2-3, reads NAGVMQNPRHLVRRRGQEARLRCSPMKGHSHVYWYRQLPEEGLKFMVYLQKENIIDESGMPKERFSAEFPKEGPSILRIQQVVRGDSAAYFCASSPVTSGRAMGTDTQYFGPGTRLTVL.

This clone was observed a few times. The genes are TRBV28 and TRBJ2-7; TRBD2 agrees at 10 bases. CDR3 length: 19 residues. Trimming removed 2 bases from V and 1 base from J; junction bases left unmatched: 14. The germline gives CDR1 MDHEN, CDR2 SYDVKM. CDR3 nucleotide sequence: TGTGCCAGCAGTTTAAATTATTTTGTTAGGACTAGCGGATCCTACGAGCAGTACTTC. Its protein is CASSLNYFVRTSGSYEQYF.

The genes are TRBV28 and TRBJ1-2, with TRBD1 matching over 7 bases. The J segment lost 4 bases and the V segment lost 5 bases, leaving 7 bases of the junction unmatched. In germline, CDR1 is MDHEN, CDR2 SYDVKM. This CDR3 region has 14 residues. CDR3 region: CASSPGGTGYGYTF. CDR3 in DNA: TGTGCCAGCAGTCCAGGGGGTACGGGCTATGGCTACACCTTC.

The chain couples TRBV19 to TRBJ2-7; no firm D call. V dropped 5 bases and J dropped 4 bases, with 12 bases sitting between them. The CDR3 totals 13 residues. The germline V gene encodes CDR1 LNHDA and CDR2 SQIVND (reference sequence). The CDR3 DNA sequence: TGTGCCAGTAGTGAAGATACAAAATACGAGCAGTACTTC. Translating gives CASSEDTKYEQYF.

The V and J genes are TRBV5-5 and TRBJ2-3; 9 nucleotides align to TRBD2. The germline gives CDR1 SGHKS, CDR2 YYEKEE (reference sequence). Trimming at V came to 4 bases and at J to 5 bases, leaving 11 bases not matched to a gene. The CDR3 contains 16 residues. The CDR3 spells CASSPPVAGVKDTQYF. The DNA for the CDR3 is TGTGCCAGCAGCCCCCCCGTAGCGGGAGTTAAAGATACGCAGTATTTT.

The chain's CDR3 is CASSSDRYYGYTF. DNA for the CDR3: TGCGCCAGCAGTTCGGACAGATACTATGGCTACACCTTC. The rearrangement joins TRBV5-1 to TRBJ1-2; tentatively, D is TRBD1 (6 bases). Germline V CDR1 and CDR2: SGHRS, YFSETQ. V lost 5 bases, J lost 3 bases, and 11 bases lay in between. The CDR3 extends over 13 amino acids.

This chain joins TRBV7-9 and TRBJ2-3; D is perhaps TRBD2 (6 bases). This CDR3 has 13 residues. V lost 5 bases to trimming and J lost 4 bases, with 10 bases between them. CDR1 is SEHNR, CDR2 FQNEAQ, per germline (reference sequence). DNA for the CDR3: TGTGCCAGCAGCCTCGGGACTTCAGATACGCAGTATTTT. It yields the protein CASSLGTSDTQYF.